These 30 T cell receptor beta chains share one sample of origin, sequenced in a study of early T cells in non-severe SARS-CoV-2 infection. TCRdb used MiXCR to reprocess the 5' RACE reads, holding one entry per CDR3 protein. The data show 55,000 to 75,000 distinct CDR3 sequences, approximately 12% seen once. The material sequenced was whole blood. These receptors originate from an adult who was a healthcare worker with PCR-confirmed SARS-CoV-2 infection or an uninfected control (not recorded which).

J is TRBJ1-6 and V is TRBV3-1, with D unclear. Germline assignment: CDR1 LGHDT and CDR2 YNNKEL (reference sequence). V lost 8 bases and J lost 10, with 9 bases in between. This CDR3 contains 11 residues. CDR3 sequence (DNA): TGTGCCAGCTCTACCAGCTCACCCCTCCACTTT. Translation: CASSTSSPLHF. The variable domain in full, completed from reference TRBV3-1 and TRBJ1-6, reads DTAVSQTPKYLVTQMGNDKSIKCEQNLGHDTMYWYKQDSKKFLKIMFSYNNKELIINETVPNRFSPKSPDKAHLNLHINSLELGDSAVYFCASSTSSPLHFGNGTRLTVT.

This CDR3 reads CASSVGGQTNQPQHF. The CDR3 coding sequence is TGTGCCAGCAGCGTAGGAGGGCAGACAAATCAGCCCCAGCATTTT. The V call is TRBV9, the J call TRBJ1-5, with unresolved D. Germline values: CDR1 SGDLS, CDR2 YYNGEE. V gave up 0 bases and J gave up 4 bases, with 11 bases separating them. There are 15 residues in the CDR3.

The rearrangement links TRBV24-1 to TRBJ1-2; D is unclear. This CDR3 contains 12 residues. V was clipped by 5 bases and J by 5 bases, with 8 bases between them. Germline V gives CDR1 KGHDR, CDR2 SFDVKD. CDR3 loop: CATSVDGYGYTF. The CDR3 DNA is TGTGCCACCAGTGTCGACGGGTATGGCTACACCTTC.

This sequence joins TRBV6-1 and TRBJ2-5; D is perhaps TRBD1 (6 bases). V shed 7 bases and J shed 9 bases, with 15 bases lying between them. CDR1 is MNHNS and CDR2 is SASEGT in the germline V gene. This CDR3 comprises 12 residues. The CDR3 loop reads CASMDSNRAQYF. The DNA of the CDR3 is TGTGCCAGCATGGACAGTAACCGGGCCCAGTACTTC.

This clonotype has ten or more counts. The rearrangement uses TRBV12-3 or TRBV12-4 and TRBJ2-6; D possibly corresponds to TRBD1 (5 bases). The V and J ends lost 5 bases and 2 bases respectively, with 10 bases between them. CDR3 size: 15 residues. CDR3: CASSPGHAGANVLTF. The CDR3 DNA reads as TGTGCCAGCAGTCCCGGACACGCTGGGGCCAACGTCCTGACTTTC.

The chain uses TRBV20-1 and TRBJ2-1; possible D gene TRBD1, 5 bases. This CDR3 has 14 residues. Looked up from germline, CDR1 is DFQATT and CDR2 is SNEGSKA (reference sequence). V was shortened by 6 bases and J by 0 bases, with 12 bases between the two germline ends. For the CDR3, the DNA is TGCAGTGCGCCACAGGTTTACTCCTACAATGAGCAGTTCTTC. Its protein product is CSAPQVYSYNEQFF.

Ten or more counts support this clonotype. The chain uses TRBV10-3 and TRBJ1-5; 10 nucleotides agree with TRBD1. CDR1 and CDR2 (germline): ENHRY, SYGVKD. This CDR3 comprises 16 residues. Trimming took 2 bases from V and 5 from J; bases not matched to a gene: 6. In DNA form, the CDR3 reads TGTGCCATCAGTGAGCCGGACAGGGGGAGAGATCAGCCCCAGCATTTT. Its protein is CAISEPDRGRDQPQHF.

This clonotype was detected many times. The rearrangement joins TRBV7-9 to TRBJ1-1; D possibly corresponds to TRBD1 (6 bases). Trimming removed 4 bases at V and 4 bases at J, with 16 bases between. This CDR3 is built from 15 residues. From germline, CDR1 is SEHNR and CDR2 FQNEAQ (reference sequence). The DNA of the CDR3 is TGTGCCAGCAGCTCAGCCCGACGGGGGGCCACTGAAGCTTTCTTT. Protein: CASSSARRGATEAFF.

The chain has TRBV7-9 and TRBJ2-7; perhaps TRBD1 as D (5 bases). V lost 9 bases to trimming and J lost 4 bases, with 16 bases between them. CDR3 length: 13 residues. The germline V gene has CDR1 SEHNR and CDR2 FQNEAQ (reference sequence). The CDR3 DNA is TGTGCCAGTCAACAGGACAACCTATACGAGCAGTACTTC. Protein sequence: CASQQDNLYEQYF.

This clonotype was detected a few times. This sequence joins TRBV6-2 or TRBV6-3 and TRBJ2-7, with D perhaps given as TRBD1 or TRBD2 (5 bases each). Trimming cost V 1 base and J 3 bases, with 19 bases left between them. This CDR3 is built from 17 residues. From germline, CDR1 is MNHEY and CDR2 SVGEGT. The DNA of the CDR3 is TGTGCCAGCAGTTACTACCAGCCCGGGACCGCCAACTACGAGCAGTACTTC. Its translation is CASSYYQPGTANYEQYF.

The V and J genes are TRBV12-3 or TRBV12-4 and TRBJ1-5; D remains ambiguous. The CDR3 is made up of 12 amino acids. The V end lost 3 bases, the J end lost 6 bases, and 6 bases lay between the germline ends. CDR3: CASSLNTQPQHF. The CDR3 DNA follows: TGTGCCAGCAGTTTGAATACTCAGCCCCAGCATTTT.

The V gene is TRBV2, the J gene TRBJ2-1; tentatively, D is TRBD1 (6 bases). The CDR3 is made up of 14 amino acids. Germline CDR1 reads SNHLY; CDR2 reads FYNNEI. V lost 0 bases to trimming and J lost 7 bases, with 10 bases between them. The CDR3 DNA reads TGTGCCAGCAGTGAAGCGAACAGGGTGAATGAGCAGTTCTTC. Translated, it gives CASSEANRVNEQFF.

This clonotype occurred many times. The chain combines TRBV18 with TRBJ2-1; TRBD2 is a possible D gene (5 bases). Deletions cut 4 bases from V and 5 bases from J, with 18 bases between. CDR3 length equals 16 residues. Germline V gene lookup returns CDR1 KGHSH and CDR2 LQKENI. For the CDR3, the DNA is TGTGCCAGCTCACGGACGACACCGGGAATCAACAATGAGCAGTTCTTC. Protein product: CASSRTTPGINNEQFF.

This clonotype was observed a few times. CDR3 residues: CSVANTEAFF. The CDR3 DNA sequence: TGCAGCGTGGCTAACACTGAAGCTTTCTTT. V gene TRBV29-1 combines with J gene TRBJ1-1; D unclear. The germline CDR1 and CDR2 sequences are SQVTM and ANQGSEA. CDR3 length equals 10 residues. The germline V and J ends were trimmed by 6 bases and 2 bases, with 4 bases remaining between them.

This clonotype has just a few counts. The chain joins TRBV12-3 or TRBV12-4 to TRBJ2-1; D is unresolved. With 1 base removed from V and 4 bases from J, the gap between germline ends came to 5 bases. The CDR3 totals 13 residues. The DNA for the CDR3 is TGTGCCAGCAGTTTAGTCCTTTACAATGAGCAGTTCTTC. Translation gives CASSLVLYNEQFF.

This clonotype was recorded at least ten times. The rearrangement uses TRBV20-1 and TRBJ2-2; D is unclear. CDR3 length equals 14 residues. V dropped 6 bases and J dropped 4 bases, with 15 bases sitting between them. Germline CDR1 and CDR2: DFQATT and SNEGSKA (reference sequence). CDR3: CSAVGATITGELFF. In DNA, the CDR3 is TGCAGTGCCGTCGGTGCGACGATCACCGGGGAGCTGTTTTTT.

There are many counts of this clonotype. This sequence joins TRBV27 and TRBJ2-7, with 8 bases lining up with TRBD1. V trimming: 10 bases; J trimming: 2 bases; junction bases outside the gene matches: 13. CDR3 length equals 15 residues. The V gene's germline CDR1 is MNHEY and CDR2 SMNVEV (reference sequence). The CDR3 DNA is TGTGCCACCCTAAGGGGGACAGGAGTAACCTACGAGCAGTACTTC. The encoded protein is CATLRGTGVTYEQYF.

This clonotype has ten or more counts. CDR3 coding DNA: TGTGCCAGCAGCTTACTCGACGACTACAATGAGCAGTTCTTC. Translating gives CASSLLDDYNEQFF. The chain is built from TRBV11-2 and TRBJ2-1, with no clear D. CDR1 SGHAT and CDR2 FQNNGV come from the germline V gene. The CDR3 has 14 residues. V lost 2 bases, J lost 3 bases, and 8 bases lay in between. Using reference TRBV11-2 and TRBJ2-1 for the parts outside the CDR3, the full variable domain is EAGVAQSPRYKIIEKRQSVAFWCNPISGHATLYWYQQILGQGPKLLIQFQNNGVVDDSQLPKDRFSAERLKGVDSTLKIQPAKLEDSAVYLCASSLLDDYNEQFFGPGTRLTVL.

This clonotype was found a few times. This CDR3 reads CASSPPRLGLTDSPLHF. Here the CDR3 DNA reads TGTGCCAGCAGCCCGCCCAGGCTGGGACTCACCGATTCACCCCTCCACTTT. V gene TRBV6-6 combines with J gene TRBJ1-6, with a possible D match to TRBD1 (5 bases). The germline V and J ends were trimmed by 6 bases and 8 bases, with 23 bases remaining between them. The CDR3 has 17 residues. Per germline, CDR1 MNHNY and CDR2 SVGAGI (reference sequence).

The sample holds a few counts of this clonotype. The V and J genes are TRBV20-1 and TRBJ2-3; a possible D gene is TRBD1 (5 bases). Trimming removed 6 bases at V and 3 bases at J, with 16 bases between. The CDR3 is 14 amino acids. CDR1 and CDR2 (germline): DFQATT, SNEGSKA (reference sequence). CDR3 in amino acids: CSATGPYNTDTQYF. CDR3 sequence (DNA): TGCAGTGCCACAGGACCCTATAATACAGATACGCAGTATTTT.

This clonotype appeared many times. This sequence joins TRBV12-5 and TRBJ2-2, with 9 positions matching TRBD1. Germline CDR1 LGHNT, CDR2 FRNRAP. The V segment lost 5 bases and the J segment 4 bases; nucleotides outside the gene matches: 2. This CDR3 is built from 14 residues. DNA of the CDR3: TGTGCTAGTGGTCCGACAGGGGGCACCGGGGAGCTGTTTTTT. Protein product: CASGPTGGTGELFF.

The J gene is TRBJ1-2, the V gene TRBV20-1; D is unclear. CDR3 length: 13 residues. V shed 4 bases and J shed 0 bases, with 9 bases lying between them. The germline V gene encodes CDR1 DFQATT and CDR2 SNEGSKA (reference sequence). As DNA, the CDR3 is TGCAGTGCTACAGGAGAAACTAACTATGGCTACACCTTC. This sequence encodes CSATGETNYGYTF.

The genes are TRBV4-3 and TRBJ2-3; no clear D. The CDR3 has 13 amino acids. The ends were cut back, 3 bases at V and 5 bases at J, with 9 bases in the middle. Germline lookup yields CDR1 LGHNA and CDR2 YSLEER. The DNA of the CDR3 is TGCGCCAGCAGCCATACTATCCGAGATACGCAGTATTTT. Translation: CASSHTIRDTQYF.

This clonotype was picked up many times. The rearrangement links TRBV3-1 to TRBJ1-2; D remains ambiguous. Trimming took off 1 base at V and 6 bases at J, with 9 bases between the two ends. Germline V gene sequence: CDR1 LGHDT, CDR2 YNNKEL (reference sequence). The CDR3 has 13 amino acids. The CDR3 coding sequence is TGTGCCAGCAGCCAAGCGGCGCAGGATGGCTACACCTTC. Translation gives CASSQAAQDGYTF.

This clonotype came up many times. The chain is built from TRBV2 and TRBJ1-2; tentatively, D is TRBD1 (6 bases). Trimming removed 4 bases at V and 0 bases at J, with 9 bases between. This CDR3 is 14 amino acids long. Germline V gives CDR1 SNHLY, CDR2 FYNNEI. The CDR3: CASSGDNPNYGYTF. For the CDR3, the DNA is TGTGCCAGCAGTGGGGACAATCCTAACTATGGCTACACCTTC. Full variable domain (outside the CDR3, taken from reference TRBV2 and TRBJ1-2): EPEVTQTPSHQVTQMGQEVILRCVPISNHLYFYWYRQILGQKVEFLVSFYNNEISEKSEIFDDQFSVERPDGSNFTLKIRSTKLEDSAMYFCASSGDNPNYGYTFGSGTRLTVV.

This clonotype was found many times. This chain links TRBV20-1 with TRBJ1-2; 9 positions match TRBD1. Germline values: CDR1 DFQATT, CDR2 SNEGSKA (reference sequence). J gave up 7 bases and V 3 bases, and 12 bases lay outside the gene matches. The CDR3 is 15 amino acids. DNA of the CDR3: TGCAGTGCTAGGGGCAGGACAGGGGATCGGTTTGGCTACACCTTC. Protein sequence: CSARGRTGDRFGYTF.

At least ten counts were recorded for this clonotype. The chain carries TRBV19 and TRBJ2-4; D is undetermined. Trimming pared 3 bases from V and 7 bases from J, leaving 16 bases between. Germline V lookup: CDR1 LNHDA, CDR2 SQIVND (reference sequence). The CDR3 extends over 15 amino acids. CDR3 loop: CASSITDGKQNIQYF. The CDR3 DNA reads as TGTGCCAGTAGTATCACAGACGGCAAACAGAACATTCAGTACTTC.

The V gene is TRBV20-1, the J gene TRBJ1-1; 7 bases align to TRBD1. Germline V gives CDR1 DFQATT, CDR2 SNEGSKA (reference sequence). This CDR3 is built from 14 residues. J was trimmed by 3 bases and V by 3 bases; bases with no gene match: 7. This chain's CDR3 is CSAREGQWDTEAFF. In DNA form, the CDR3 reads TGCAGTGCTAGGGAGGGACAGTGGGACACTGAAGCTTTCTTT.

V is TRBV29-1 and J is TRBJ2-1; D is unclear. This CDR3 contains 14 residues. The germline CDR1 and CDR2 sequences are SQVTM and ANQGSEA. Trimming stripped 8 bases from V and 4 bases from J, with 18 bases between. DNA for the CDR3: TGCAGCACCACGTCCCCATTGGGGTACAATGAGCAGTTCTTC. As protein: CSTTSPLGYNEQFF.

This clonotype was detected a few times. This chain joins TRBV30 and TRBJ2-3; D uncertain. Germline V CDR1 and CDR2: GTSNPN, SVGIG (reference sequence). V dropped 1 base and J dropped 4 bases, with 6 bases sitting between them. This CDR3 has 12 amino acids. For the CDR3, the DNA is TGTGCCTGGAGTGCCCCCCCAGATACGCAGTATTTT. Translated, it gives CAWSAPPDTQYF.